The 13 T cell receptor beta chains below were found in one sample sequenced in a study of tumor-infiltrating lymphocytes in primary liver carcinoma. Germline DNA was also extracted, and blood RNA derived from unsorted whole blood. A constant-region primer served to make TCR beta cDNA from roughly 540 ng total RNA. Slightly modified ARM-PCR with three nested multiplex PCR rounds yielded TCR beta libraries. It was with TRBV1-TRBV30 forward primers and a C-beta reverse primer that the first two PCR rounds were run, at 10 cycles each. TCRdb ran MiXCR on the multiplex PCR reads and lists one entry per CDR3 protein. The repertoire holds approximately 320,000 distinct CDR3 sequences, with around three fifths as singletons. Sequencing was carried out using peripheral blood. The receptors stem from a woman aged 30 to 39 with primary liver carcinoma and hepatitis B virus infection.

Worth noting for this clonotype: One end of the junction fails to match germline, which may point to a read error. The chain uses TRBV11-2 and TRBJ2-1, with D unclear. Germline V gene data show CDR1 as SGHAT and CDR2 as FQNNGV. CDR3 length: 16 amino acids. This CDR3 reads CARSLASSDIYNEQFF. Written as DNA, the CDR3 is TGTGCCAGGAGCTTAGCTTCGTCAGACATTTACAATGAGCAGTTCTTC.

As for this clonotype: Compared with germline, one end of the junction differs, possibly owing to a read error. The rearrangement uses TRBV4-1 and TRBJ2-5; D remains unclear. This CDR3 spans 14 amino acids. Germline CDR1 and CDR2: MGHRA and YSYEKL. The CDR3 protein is CASSQDVDQEAQYF. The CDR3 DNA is TGCGCCAGCAGCCAAGACGTAGACCAAGAGGCCCAGTACTTC.

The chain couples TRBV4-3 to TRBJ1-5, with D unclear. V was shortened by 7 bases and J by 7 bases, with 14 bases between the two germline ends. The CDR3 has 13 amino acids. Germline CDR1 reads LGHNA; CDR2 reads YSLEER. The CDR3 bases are TGCGCCAGCATGCGGGAGTCAAACCAGCCCCAGCATTTT. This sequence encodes CASMRESNQPQHF.

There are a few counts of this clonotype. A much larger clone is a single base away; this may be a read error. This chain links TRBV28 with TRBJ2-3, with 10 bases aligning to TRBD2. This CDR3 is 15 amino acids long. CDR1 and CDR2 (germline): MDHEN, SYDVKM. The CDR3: CAGRNGLAGTDTQYF. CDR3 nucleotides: TGTGCCGGCAGAAACGGACTAGCGGGCACAGATACGCAGTATTTT.

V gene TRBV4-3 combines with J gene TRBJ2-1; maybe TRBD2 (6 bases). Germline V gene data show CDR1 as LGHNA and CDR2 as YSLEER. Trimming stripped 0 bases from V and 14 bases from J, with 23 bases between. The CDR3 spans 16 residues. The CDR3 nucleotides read TGCGCCAGCAGCCAAGATGCGGGAAACTCCTACAAAGAGGAGTTCTTC. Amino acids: CASSQDAGNSYKEEFF.

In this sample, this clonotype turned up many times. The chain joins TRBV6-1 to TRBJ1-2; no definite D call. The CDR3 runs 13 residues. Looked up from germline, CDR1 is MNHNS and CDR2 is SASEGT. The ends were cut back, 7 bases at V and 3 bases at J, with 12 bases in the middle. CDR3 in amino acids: CASKAGKDYGYTF. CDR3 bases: TGTGCCAGCAAGGCGGGCAAAGACTATGGCTACACCTTC.

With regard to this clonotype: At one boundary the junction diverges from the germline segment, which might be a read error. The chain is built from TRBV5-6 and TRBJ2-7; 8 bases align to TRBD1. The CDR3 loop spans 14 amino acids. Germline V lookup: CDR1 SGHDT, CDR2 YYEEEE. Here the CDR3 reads CSSSFDQGAYEQYF. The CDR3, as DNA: TGTTCCAGCAGCTTCGACCAGGGGGCTTACGAGCAGTACTTC.

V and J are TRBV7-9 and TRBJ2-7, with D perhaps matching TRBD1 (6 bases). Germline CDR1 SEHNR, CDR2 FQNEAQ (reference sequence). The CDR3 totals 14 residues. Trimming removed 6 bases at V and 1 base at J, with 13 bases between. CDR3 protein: CASRPKGQSYEQYF. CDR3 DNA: TGTGCCAGCAGACCAAAGGGACAATCCTACGAGCAGTACTTC.

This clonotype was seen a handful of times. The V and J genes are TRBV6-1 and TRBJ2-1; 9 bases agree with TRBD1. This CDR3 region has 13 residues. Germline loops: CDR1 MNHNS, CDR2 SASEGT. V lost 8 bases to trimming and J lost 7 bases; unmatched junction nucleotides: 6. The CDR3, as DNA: TGTGCCAGCCAATACGGACAGGGGAATGAGCAGTTCTTC. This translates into CASQYGQGNEQFF.

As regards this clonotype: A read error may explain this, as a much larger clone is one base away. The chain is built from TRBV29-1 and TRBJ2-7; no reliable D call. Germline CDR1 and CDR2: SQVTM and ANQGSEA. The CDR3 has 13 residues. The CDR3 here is CSVQRTNSYEQCF. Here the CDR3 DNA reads TGCAGCGTTCAGCGAACCAACTCCTACGAGCAGTGCTTC.

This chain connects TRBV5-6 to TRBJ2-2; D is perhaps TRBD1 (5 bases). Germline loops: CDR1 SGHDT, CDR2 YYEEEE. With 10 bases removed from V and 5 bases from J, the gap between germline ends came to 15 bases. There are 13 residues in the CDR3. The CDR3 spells CAASGAWTGELFF. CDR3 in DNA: TGTGCCGCCTCTGGGGCGTGGACCGGGGAGCTGTTTTTT. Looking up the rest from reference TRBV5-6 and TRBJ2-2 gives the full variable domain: DAGVTQSPTHLIKTRGQQVTLRCSPKSGHDTVSWYQQALGQGPQFIFQYYEEEERQRGNFPDRFSGHQFPNYSSELNVNALLLGDSALYLCAASGAWTGELFFGEGSRLTVL.

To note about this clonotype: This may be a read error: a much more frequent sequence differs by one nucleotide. The CDR3 bases are TGCGCCAGCAGCCAAGGTAGTGGATTAGGCTACGAGCAGTACTTC. It specifies CASSQGSGLGYEQYF. The chain recombines TRBV4-1 with TRBJ2-7; D remains ambiguous. The CDR3 consists of 15 residues. V was shortened by 1 base and J by 3 bases, with 13 bases between the two germline ends. CDR1 is MGHRA, CDR2 YSYEKL, per germline.

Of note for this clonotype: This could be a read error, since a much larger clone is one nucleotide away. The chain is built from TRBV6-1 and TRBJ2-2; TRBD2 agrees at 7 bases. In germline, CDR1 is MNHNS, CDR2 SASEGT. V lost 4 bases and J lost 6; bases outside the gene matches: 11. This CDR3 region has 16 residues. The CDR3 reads CASSGVPAGRSGELFF. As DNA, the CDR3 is TGTGCCAGCAGTGGAGTCCCAGCGGGAAGGTCCGGGGAGCTGTTTTTT.